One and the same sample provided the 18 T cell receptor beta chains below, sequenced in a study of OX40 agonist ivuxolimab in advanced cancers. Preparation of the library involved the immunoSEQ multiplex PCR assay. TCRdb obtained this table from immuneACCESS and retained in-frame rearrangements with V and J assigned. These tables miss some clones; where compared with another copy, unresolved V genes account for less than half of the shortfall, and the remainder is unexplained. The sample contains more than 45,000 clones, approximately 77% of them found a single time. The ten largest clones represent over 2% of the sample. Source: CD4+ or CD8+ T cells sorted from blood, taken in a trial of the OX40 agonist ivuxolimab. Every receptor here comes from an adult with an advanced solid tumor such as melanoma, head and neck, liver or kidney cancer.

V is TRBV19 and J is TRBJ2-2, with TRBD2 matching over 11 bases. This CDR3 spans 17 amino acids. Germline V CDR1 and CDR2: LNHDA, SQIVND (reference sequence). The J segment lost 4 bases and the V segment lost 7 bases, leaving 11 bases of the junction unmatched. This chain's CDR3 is CASTQGTSGRTTGELFF. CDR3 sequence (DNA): TGTGCCAGTACCCAAGGGACTAGCGGCCGGACCACCGGGGAGCTGTTTTTT.

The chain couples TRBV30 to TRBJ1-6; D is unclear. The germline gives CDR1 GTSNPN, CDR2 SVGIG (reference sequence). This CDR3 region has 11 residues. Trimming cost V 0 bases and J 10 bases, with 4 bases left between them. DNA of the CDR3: TGTGCCTGGAGTGTAGGGTCACCCCTCCACTTT. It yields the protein CAWSVGSPLHF.

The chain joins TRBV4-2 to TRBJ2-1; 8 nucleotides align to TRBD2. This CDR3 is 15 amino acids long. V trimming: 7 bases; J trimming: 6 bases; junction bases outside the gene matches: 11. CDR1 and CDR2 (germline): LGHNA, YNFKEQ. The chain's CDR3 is CASTTLSGTLNEQFF. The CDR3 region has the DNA TGTGCCAGCACCACTCTTAGCGGGACTCTCAATGAGCAGTTCTTC.

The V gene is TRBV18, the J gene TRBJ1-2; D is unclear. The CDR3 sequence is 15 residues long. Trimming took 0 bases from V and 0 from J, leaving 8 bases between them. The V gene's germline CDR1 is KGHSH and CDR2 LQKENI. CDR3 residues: CASSPPTITNYGYTF. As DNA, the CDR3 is TGTGCCAGCTCACCACCGACAATTACTAACTATGGCTACACCTTC.

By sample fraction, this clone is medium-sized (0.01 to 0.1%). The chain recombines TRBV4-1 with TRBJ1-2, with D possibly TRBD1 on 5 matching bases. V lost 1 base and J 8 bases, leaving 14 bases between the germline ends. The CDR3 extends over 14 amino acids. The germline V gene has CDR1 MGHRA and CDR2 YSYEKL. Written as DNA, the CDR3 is TGCGCCAGCAGCCAAGCAGCGGGGCTCGGCGGCTACACCTTC. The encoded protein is CASSQAAGLGGYTF.

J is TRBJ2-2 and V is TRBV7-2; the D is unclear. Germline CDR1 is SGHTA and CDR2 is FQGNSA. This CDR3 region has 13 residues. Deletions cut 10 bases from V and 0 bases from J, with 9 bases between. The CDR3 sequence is CAISIANTGELFF. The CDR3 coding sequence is TGTGCCATCTCAATCGCGAACACCGGGGAGCTGTTTTTT. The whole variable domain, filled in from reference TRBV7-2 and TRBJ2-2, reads GAGVSQSPSNKVTEKGKDVELRCDPISGHTALYWYRQSLGQGLEFLIYFQGNSAPDKSGLPSDRFSAERTGGSVSTLTIQRTQQEDSAVYLCAISIANTGELFFGEGSRLTVL.

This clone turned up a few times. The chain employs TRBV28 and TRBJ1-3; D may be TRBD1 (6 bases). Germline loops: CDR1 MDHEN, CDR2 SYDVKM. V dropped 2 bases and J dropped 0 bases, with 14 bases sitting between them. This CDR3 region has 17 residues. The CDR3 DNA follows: TGTGCCAGCAGTTTACTAGACATGGACAGCTCTGGAAACACCATATATTTT. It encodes CASSLLDMDSSGNTIYF.

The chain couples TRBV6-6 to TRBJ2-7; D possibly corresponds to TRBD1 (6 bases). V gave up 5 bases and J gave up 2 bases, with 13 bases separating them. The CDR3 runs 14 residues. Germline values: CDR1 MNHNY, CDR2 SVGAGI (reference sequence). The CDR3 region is CASSRTGPTYEQYF. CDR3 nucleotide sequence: TGTGCCAGCAGTCGCACAGGGCCGACCTACGAGCAGTACTTC.

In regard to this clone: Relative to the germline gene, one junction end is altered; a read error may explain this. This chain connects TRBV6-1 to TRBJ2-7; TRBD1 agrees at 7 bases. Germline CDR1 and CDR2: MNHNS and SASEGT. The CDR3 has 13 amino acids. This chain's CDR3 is CAISENRGYEQYF. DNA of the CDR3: TGTGCCATCAGTGAAAACAGGGGCTACGAGCAGTACTTC.

In DNA form, the CDR3 reads TGCGCCAGCAGCTTGGGGGTAAAGGGGTTAGTTGAGTTCTTC. Residues: CASSLGVKGLVEFF. The chain carries TRBV5-1 and TRBJ2-1, with D possibly TRBD1 on 5 matching bases. Per germline, CDR1 SGHRS and CDR2 YFSETQ. The CDR3 extends over 14 amino acids. Trimming removed 0 bases from V and 14 bases from J, with 18 bases in between.

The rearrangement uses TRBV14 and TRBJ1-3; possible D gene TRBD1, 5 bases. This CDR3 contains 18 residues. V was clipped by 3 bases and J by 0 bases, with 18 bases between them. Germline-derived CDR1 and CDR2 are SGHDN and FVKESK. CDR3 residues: CASSHLPGLFSSGNTIYF. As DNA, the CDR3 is TGTGCCAGCAGCCACCTCCCGGGACTTTTCAGCTCTGGAAACACCATATATTTT.

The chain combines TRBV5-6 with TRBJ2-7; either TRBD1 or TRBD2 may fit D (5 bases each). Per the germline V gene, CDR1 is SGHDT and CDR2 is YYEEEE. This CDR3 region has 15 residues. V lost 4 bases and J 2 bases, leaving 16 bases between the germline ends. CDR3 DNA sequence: TGTGCCAGCAGCGCAGGGACCTTAAGCACCTACGAGCAGTACTTC. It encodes CASSAGTLSTYEQYF.

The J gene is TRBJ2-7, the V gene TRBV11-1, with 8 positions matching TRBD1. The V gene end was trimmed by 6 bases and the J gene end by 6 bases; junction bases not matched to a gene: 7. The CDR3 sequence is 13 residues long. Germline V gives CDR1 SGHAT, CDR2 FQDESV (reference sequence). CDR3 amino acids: CASSFQDRAEQYF. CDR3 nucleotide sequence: TGTGCCAGCAGTTTCCAGGACAGGGCCGAGCAGTACTTC.

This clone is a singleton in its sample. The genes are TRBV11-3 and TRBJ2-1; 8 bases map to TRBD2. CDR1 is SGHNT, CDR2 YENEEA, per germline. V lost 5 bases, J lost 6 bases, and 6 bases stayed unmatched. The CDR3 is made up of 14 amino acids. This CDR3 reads CASSPGGVINEQFF. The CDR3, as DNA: TGTGCCAGCAGCCCCGGGGGGGTCATCAATGAGCAGTTCTTC.

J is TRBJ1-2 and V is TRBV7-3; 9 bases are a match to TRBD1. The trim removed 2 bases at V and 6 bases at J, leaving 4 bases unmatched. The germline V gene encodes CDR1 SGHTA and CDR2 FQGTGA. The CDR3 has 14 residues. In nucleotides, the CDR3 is TGTGCCAGCAGCTTACCGGGGACAGGGCATGGCTACACCTTC. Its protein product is CASSLPGTGHGYTF.

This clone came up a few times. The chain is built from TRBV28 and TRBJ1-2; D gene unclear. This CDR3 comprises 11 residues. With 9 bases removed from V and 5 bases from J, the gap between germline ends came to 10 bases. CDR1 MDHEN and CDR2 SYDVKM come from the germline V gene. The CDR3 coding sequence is TGTGCCAGTAACTCGAGGTATGGCTACACCTTC. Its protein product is CASNSRYGYTF.

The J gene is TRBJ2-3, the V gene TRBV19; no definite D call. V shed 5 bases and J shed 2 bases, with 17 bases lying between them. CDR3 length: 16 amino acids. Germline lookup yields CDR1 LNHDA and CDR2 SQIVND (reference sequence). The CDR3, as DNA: TGTGCCAGTAGTGCCACCCGGGTCTCGAACACAGATACGCAGTATTTT. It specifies CASSATRVSNTDTQYF. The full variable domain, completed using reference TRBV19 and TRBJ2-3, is DGGITQSPKYLFRKEGQNVTLSCEQNLNHDAMYWYRQDPGQGLRLIYYSQIVNDFQKGDIAEGYSVSREKKESFPLTVTSAQKNPTAFYLCASSATRVSNTDTQYFGPGTRLTVL.

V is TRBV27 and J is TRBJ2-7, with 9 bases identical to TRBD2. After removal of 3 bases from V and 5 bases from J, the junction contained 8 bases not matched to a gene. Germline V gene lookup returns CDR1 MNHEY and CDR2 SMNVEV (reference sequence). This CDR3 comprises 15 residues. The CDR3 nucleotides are TGTGCCAGCAGTTTTGCTAGCGGGAACGTAAACGAGCAGTACTTC. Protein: CASSFASGNVNEQYF.